A single sample is the source of the 8 T cell receptor beta chains below, sequenced in a study of T cell responses to AZD1222 COVID-19 vaccine. Libraries were prepared by immunoSEQ multiplex PCR; TCRdb keeps only in-frame clonotypes and omits some of them. There are around 130,000 clones in the sample; roughly 86% occur only once, and about 2.9% lies in the top ten. Sequenced material: peripheral blood, taken 28 days after the second AZD1222 dose. The receptors come from an adult who received the AZD1222 COVID-19 vaccine.

In its sample, this clone was seen a few times. J is TRBJ2-2 and V is TRBV3-1 (or the pseudogene TRBV3-2), with 8 bases lining up with TRBD2. The CDR3 runs to 17 residues. Germline V gene sequence: CDR1 LGHDT, CDR2 YNNKEL (reference sequence). With V trimmed by 4 bases and J by 0 bases, 7 bases remained unmatched. As DNA, the CDR3 is TGTGCCAGCAGCCGAGGGGGACTAGTCTCGAACACCGGGGAGCTGTTTTTT. Translation: CASSRGGLVSNTGELFF.

This rearrangement joins TRBV12-1 to TRBJ2-3; TRBD2, the table's D call, lacks a check against the DNA. TRBV12-1 is classified as a pseudogene. The CDR3 is 15 amino acids. DNA of the CDR3: TGTGCCAGCAGCCTCGGACTAGCGGGGGAAGATACGCAGTATTTT. As protein: CASSLGLAGEDTQYF.

The rearrangement links TRBV6-6 to TRBJ2-7; TRBD1 might be the D (5 bases). Germline loops: CDR1 MNHNY, CDR2 SVGAGI (reference sequence). Trimming shortened V by 2 bases and J by 3 bases, and 8 bases separated the two germline ends. The CDR3 runs to 13 residues. CDR3 amino acids: CASSYDSNYEQYF. The CDR3 DNA is TGTGCCAGCAGTTACGACAGCAACTACGAGCAGTACTTC.

J is TRBJ1-5 and V is TRBV28; TRBD1 might be the D (6 bases). Germline V gene lookup returns CDR1 MDHEN and CDR2 SYDVKM. This CDR3 is 16 amino acids long. Trimming left V 2 bases short and J 1 base short, with 12 bases between. The CDR3 coding sequence is TGTGCCAGCAGTTTAATCGGGACAAAGAGCAATCAGCCCCAGCATTTT. It translates to CASSLIGTKSNQPQHF.

This sequence joins TRBV5-6 and TRBJ1-2; D ambiguous. Trimming pared 1 base from V and 7 bases from J, leaving 17 bases between. The CDR3 extends over 15 amino acids. Per germline, CDR1 SGHDT and CDR2 YYEEEE. The CDR3 coding sequence is TGTGCCAGCAGCTTGAGTTCGGCCGGAGGTGCTGGCTACACCTTC. It is translated as CASSLSSAGGAGYTF. The full variable domain, completed using reference TRBV5-6 and TRBJ1-2, is DAGVTQSPTHLIKTRGQQVTLRCSPKSGHDTVSWYQQALGQGPQFIFQYYEEEERQRGNFPDRFSGHQFPNYSSELNVNALLLGDSALYLCASSLSSAGGAGYTFGSGTRLTVV.

The chain recombines TRBV7-8 with TRBJ1-5, with D unresolved. CDR1 is SGHVS, CDR2 FQNEAQ, per germline. V lost 0 bases and J 0 bases, leaving 3 bases between the germline ends. The CDR3 has 14 residues. The CDR3 is CASSLAHSNQPQHF. The CDR3 region has the DNA TGTGCCAGCAGCTTAGCCCATAGCAATCAGCCCCAGCATTTT.

This rearrangement joins TRBV12-3 or TRBV12-4 to TRBJ1-2, with D unclear. V was clipped by 6 bases and J by 10 bases, with 15 bases between them. The CDR3 has 12 residues. The CDR3 coding sequence is TGTGCCAGCAGCAAGGACGGATTTTTCTACACCTTC. Translated: CASSKDGFFYTF.

The chain couples TRBV9 to TRBJ2-7; a weak D match, TRBD1 (7 bases). V gave up 0 bases and J gave up 3 bases, with 10 bases separating them. CDR3 length: 14 residues. Germline CDR1 SGDLS, CDR2 YYNGEE. CDR3 residues: CASSVGGTDYEQYF. The CDR3 region has the DNA TGTGCCAGCAGCGTAGGCGGGACAGACTACGAGCAGTACTTC.